This T cell receptor (beta chain) was sequenced for a study of tumor-infiltrating lymphocytes in primary liver carcinoma. Study as a whole: Patients of both sexes were 30 to 69 years old. Findings and caveats of the study: Against blood, tumors held a significantly higher top-250-clone fraction (p = 0.039).

As to this clonotype: Its antigen remains unidentified. A much larger clonotype is one base distant, so this may be a read error.

TCR beta cDNA was made from 400 to 500 ng total RNA with a constant-region primer. Employing slightly modified ARM-PCR, three nested multiplex PCR rounds were run, and these gave rise to the TCR beta libraries. The first two PCR rounds, nine to ten cycles each, used TRBV1-TRBV30 forward primers and a C-beta reverse primer. TCRdb itself ran the multiplex PCR reads through MiXCR, one entry per CDR3 protein. The repertoire holds hundreds of thousands of distinct CDR3 sequences, with 45% to 70% as singletons. The germline V and J ends were trimmed by 7 bases and 14 bases, with 18 bases remaining between them. Germline V gives CDR1 SGHAT, CDR2 FQNNGV. The CDR3 spans 12 residues. They got blood RNA out of unsorted whole blood and also pulled out germline DNA. Patients were treatment-naive with chronic HBV infection.

The sample was peripheral blood. This chain joins TRBV11-2 and TRBJ2-1; possible D gene TRBD2, 5 bases. The sequence came from a woman aged 25 to 39 with primary liver carcinoma and hepatitis B virus infection. The CDR3 DNA sequence: TGTGCCAGCAACGGAGGTGGGGTCCCGGAGTTCTTC. It yields the protein CASNGGGVPEFF.